These T cell receptor beta chains were read from a single sample in a study of blood T cells in healthy people across ages. TCRdb re-derived calls from the 5' RACE reads in MiXCR, one entry per CDR3 protein. The sample lists about 1.6 million distinct CDR3 sequences, about 35% occurring once. The sample was blood. These receptor sequences come from a woman in her 30s in good health. CDR3s include the opening cysteine and the closing phenylalanine or tryptophan.

CDR3	J	V
CASSLPQGSGRSYNEQFF	TRBJ2-1	TRBV4-1
CASSQWVADTQYF	TRBJ2-3	TRBV4-1
CASSQESGAHYEQYF	TRBJ2-7	TRBV4-1
CSVGTDQETQYF	TRBJ2-5	TRBV29-1
CATSRDSSGSTDTQYF	TRBJ2-3	TRBV15
CASSQGLAGSSSYEQYF	TRBJ2-7	TRBV4-1
CSADDRWGPSYEQYF	TRBJ2-7	TRBV20-1
CATRRDEIAGVRNTEAFF	TRBJ1-1	TRBV15
CASRSGQGPRPPTDTQYF	TRBJ2-3	TRBV5-1
CASSHPRLAGAHTQYF	TRBJ2-3	TRBV14
CASSQGKTGDRGNEQFF	TRBJ2-1	TRBV4-1
CATSDAPGQGRTGELFF	TRBJ2-2	TRBV24-1
CASNVAGGSNEQFF	TRBJ2-1	TRBV28
CASSYPEGQGWTDTQYF	TRBJ2-3	TRBV6-2/TRBV6-3
CASSSGTGPGKQYF	TRBJ2-7	TRBV13
CSARDRRKGADAQYF	TRBJ2-3	TRBV20-1
CASGGRVNEQFF	TRBJ2-1	TRBV9
CSASGTPAGVGSYGQYF	TRBJ2-7	TRBV20-1
CSARVYPGGSYEQYF	TRBJ2-7	TRBV20-1